This T cell receptor beta chain comes out of a study of blood T cell repertoires in COVID-19. For the study at large: Samples came from the United States, Italy and Spain, spanning acute and convalescent COVID-19. From T cells, B-cell-depleted T cells, or PBMCs came the material, which was cDNA or gDNA.

The CDR3 contains 13 residues. V lost 0 bases, J lost 4 bases, and 7 bases lay in between. CDR1 is KGHSH, CDR2 LQKENI, per germline. In the authors' methods: Researchers report that nucleated cell counts were estimated from reference gene primer amplification. The table came from immunoSEQ multiplex PCR; TCRdb's copy has only in-frame clones and leaves some out. From that table come the V and J calls and clone size; the DNA was used to work out D and trimming. The table includes some 250,000 clones, around 90% detected once. The TCR was taken from a woman between 40 and 55 years old who had recovered from COVID-19. Sequences were obtained from peripheral blood. The chain joins TRBV18 to TRBJ2-7; weak D call: TRBD1 (5 bases). The CDR3 region is CASSPPTVYEQYF. The CDR3 coding sequence is TGTGCCAGCTCACCACCGACAGTTTACGAGCAGTACTTC.